This T cell receptor beta chain originates from a study of cytotoxic CD8 clonotypes in ibrutinib-treated CLL. About the research overall: The sample average was 255,043 productive templates and tens of thousands of productive rearrangements.

CDR1 is MNHEY, CDR2 SMNVEV, per germline (reference sequence). The CDR3 spans 14 residues. Trimming pared 1 base from V and 6 bases from J, leaving 13 bases between. The table came from immunoSEQ multiplex PCR; TCRdb's copy has only in-frame clones and leaves some out. Of about 21,000 clones listed, 81% are singletons. The rearrangement links TRBV27 to TRBJ2-7; D is perhaps TRBD1 (6 bases). Sequenced material: PBMCs, taken before ibrutinib treatment. This receptor was taken from a human donor with chronic lymphocytic leukemia. The CDR3 DNA sequence: TGTGCCAGCAGTTTATTTAACAGGGTAGGCGAGCAGTACTTC. Protein: CASSLFNRVGEQYF.